These T cell receptor beta chains were read from a single sample in a study of cytomegalovirus exposure and HLA in healthy donors. Sequencing was performed with immunoSEQ multiplex PCR; in TCRdb, only in-frame clones are kept and a portion is missing. The sample yields 110,000 or so clones, 65% to 75% seen once. Sequenced material: PBMCs. These TCRs come from a woman between 35 and 50 years old in good health and CMV-seropositive. Each CDR3 is given with its conserved first and last residue. The D gene is left open where the match is weak. The listing skips clone size in some rows; elsewhere it reads once, few, many or a size class.

CDR3aa: CASIAPGASNEKLFF
CDR3nt: TGTGCCAGTATCGCCCCGGGAGCGAGTAATGAAAAACTGTTTTTT
d_gene: NA
j_gene: TRBJ1-4
abundance: NA
v_gene: TRBV19

CDR3aa: CASSIIGGPYNEQFF
CDR3nt: TGTGCCAGTAGTATCATCGGGGGGCCCTACAATGAGCAGTTCTTC
d_gene: NA
j_gene: TRBJ2-1
abundance: NA
v_gene: TRBV19

CDR3aa: CASRIAGADNEQFF
CDR3nt: TGCGCCAGCAGAATAGCGGGAGCCGACAATGAGCAGTTCTTC
d_gene: TRBD2
j_gene: TRBJ2-1
abundance: NA
v_gene: TRBV10-1

CDR3aa: CASSKLAGVYNEQFF
CDR3nt: TGTGCCAGCAGCAAGCTAGCGGGGGTATACAATGAGCAGTTCTTC
d_gene: TRBD2
j_gene: TRBJ2-1
abundance: NA
v_gene: TRBV7-2

CDR3aa: CASSRDYFYEQYF
CDR3nt: TGTGCCAGCAGCCGTGACTATTTCTACGAGCAGTACTTC
d_gene: NA
j_gene: TRBJ2-7
abundance: NA
v_gene: TRBV7-2

CDR3aa: CASSQDGGGNWEQFF
CDR3nt: TGTGCCAGCAGCCAAGATGGTGGGGGGAACTGGGAGCAGTTCTTC
d_gene: NA
j_gene: TRBJ2-1
abundance: NA
v_gene: TRBV4-2

CDR3aa: CASSLGGGLAGMTYEQYF
CDR3nt: TGTGCCAGCAGCTTAGGGGGGGGACTAGCGGGAATGACCTACGAGCAGTACTTC
d_gene: TRBD2
j_gene: TRBJ2-7
abundance: NA
v_gene: TRBV11-3

CDR3aa: CASSDLGTSGRSYNEQFF
CDR3nt: TGTGCCAGCAGTGACTTAGGGACTAGCGGTCGCTCCTACAATGAGCAGTTCTTC
d_gene: TRBD2
j_gene: TRBJ2-1
abundance: NA
v_gene: TRBV6-1

CDR3aa: CASSLAQEEYEQYF
CDR3nt: TGCGCCAGCAGCTTGGCCCAGGAGGAGTACGAGCAGTACTTC
d_gene: NA
j_gene: TRBJ2-7
abundance: NA
v_gene: TRBV5-1

CDR3aa: CASSRPGQAIQPQHF
CDR3nt: TGTGCCAGTAGTAGACCGGGACAGGCTATTCAGCCCCAGCATTTT
d_gene: TRBD1
j_gene: TRBJ1-5
abundance: NA
v_gene: TRBV19

CDR3aa: CASSVAGGPANEQFF
CDR3nt: TGTGCCAGCAGTGTGGCGGGAGGGCCGGCCAATGAGCAGTTCTTC
d_gene: TRBD2
j_gene: TRBJ2-1
abundance: few
v_gene: TRBV7-3

CDR3aa: CASSYGTGEREQYF
CDR3nt: TGTGCCAGCAGCTACGGGACAGGGGAACGCGAGCAGTACTTC
d_gene: TRBD1
j_gene: TRBJ2-7
abundance: few
v_gene: TRBV7-9

CDR3aa: CASGKNSGYTEAFF
CDR3nt: TGTGCTAGTGGTAAAAACTCAGGGTACACTGAAGCTTTCTTT
d_gene: NA
j_gene: TRBJ1-1
abundance: once
v_gene: TRBV12-5

CDR3aa: CASSFTGNTEAFF
CDR3nt: TGTGCCAGCAGCTTCACAGGGAACACTGAAGCTTTCTTT
d_gene: NA
j_gene: TRBJ1-1
abundance: few
v_gene: TRBV7-9

CDR3aa: CASSPRGTHYGYTF
CDR3nt: TGTGCCAGCAGCCCGAGGGGGACCCACTATGGCTACACCTTC
d_gene: NA
j_gene: TRBJ1-2
abundance: NA
v_gene: TRBV13

CDR3aa: CASSLGTSGQETQYF
CDR3nt: TGTGCTAGCAGCTTAGGGACTAGCGGCCAAGAGACCCAGTACTTC
d_gene: TRBD2
j_gene: TRBJ2-5
abundance: NA
v_gene: TRBV7-7

CDR3aa: CASSRVSGSSYEQYF
CDR3nt: TGCGCCAGCAGCCGGGTTAGCGGGAGCTCCTACGAGCAGTACTTC
d_gene: TRBD2
j_gene: TRBJ2-7
abundance: NA
v_gene: TRBV4-1

CDR3aa: CASSKGDSHNQPQHF
CDR3nt: TGTGCCAGTAGTAAGGGGGACAGCCACAATCAGCCCCAGCATTTT
d_gene: TRBD1
j_gene: TRBJ1-5
abundance: few
v_gene: TRBV19

CDR3aa: CASSQGLVAGELFF
CDR3nt: TGTGCCAGCAGCCAGGGACTAGTGGCCGGGGAGCTGTTTTTT
d_gene: TRBD2
j_gene: TRBJ2-2
abundance: few
v_gene: TRBV14

CDR3aa: CASSLDRVSPLHF
CDR3nt: TGTGCCAGCAGCCTCGACAGGGTGTCACCCCTCCACTTT
d_gene: TRBD1
j_gene: TRBJ1-6
abundance: NA
v_gene: TRBV7-9

CDR3aa: CASSIGHVNYGYTF
CDR3nt: TGTGCCAGTAGTATAGGACACGTCAACTATGGCTACACCTTC
d_gene: NA
j_gene: TRBJ1-2
abundance: few
v_gene: TRBV19

CDR3aa: CASSSGLAGVADTQYF
CDR3nt: TGTGCCAGCAGCTCCGGACTAGCGGGAGTGGCAGATACGCAGTATTTT
d_gene: TRBD2
j_gene: TRBJ2-3
abundance: few
v_gene: TRBV5-6

CDR3aa: CASSLAPGAGNEKLFF
CDR3nt: TGTGCCAGCAGTTTAGCCCCGGGAGCGGGAAATGAAAAACTGTTTTTT
d_gene: NA
j_gene: TRBJ1-4
abundance: NA
v_gene: TRBV27

CDR3aa: CASSGDNNQPQHF
CDR3nt: TGTGCCAGTAGTGGGGACAACAATCAGCCCCAGCATTTT
d_gene: NA
j_gene: TRBJ1-5
abundance: NA
v_gene: TRBV19

CDR3aa: CASSPDRAEGEKLFF
CDR3nt: TGTGCCAGCAGCCCGGACAGGGCCGAGGGGGAAAAACTGTTTTTT
d_gene: TRBD1
j_gene: TRBJ1-4
abundance: few
v_gene: TRBV6-1

CDR3aa: CASSLGLAGVDEQFF
CDR3nt: TGTGCCAGCAGCTTAGGACTAGCGGGAGTGGATGAGCAGTTCTTC
d_gene: TRBD2
j_gene: TRBJ2-1
abundance: NA
v_gene: TRBV7-3

CDR3aa: CASSSGGGGANVLTF
CDR3nt: TGTGCCAGTAGCAGTGGGGGAGGTGGGGCCAACGTCCTGACTTTC
d_gene: NA
j_gene: TRBJ2-6
abundance: once
v_gene: TRBV19

CDR3aa: CAWSRARTGATEAFF
CDR3nt: TGTGCCTGGAGTAGGGCTAGGACAGGGGCCACTGAAGCTTTCTTT
d_gene: TRBD1
j_gene: TRBJ1-1
abundance: NA
v_gene: TRBV30

CDR3aa: CASSDTSEGGLGTGELFF
CDR3nt: TGTGCCAGCAGCGACACAAGCGAGGGGGGGCTTGGCACCGGGGAGCTGTTTTTT
d_gene: NA
j_gene: TRBJ2-2
abundance: few
v_gene: TRBV6-4

CDR3aa: CASSIRGFKRETDTQYF
CDR3nt: TGTGCCAGTAGTATAAGGGGGTTCAAGCGGGAGACAGATACGCAGTATTTT
d_gene: TRBD2
j_gene: TRBJ2-3
abundance: NA
v_gene: TRBV19

CDR3aa: CASSPGMTGQGNQPQHF
CDR3nt: TGTGCCAGCAGCCCCGGGATGACAGGCCAGGGCAATCAGCCCCAGCATTTT
d_gene: NA
j_gene: TRBJ1-5
abundance: NA
v_gene: TRBV5-8

CDR3aa: CASGAGNYGYTF
CDR3nt: TGTGCCAGCGGGGCCGGGAACTATGGCTACACCTTC
d_gene: NA
j_gene: TRBJ1-2
abundance: once
v_gene: TRBV2

CDR3aa: CASSIRGQGANGYTF
CDR3nt: TGTGCCAGTAGTATCCGGGGACAGGGGGCAAATGGCTACACCTTC
d_gene: TRBD1
j_gene: TRBJ1-2
abundance: few
v_gene: TRBV19

CDR3aa: CAISPGQGGPYEQYF
CDR3nt: TGTGCCATCAGTCCGGGACAGGGTGGTCCCTACGAGCAGTACTTC
d_gene: TRBD1
j_gene: TRBJ2-7
abundance: NA
v_gene: TRBV10-3

CDR3aa: CASSRGLAAEQYF
CDR3nt: TGTGCCAGTAGTAGGGGACTAGCCGCCGAGCAGTACTTC
d_gene: TRBD2
j_gene: TRBJ2-7
abundance: NA
v_gene: TRBV19

CDR3aa: CASSQDPGTALLYGYTF
CDR3nt: TGCGCCAGCAGCCAAGACCCTGGGACAGCGCTCCTGTATGGCTACACCTTC
d_gene: TRBD1
j_gene: TRBJ1-2
abundance: NA
v_gene: TRBV4-1

CDR3aa: CASSYVSSYNSPLHF
CDR3nt: TGTGCCAGCAGTTACGTCTCCTCCTATAATTCACCCCTCCACTTT
d_gene: NA
j_gene: TRBJ1-6
abundance: NA
v_gene: TRBV6-5

CDR3aa: CASRLRLDSEQYF
CDR3nt: TGTGCCAGCAGACTCCGACTCGACTCCGAGCAGTACTTC
d_gene: NA
j_gene: TRBJ2-7
abundance: NA
v_gene: TRBV25-1

CDR3aa: CASSSTGTGGAGANVLTF
CDR3nt: TGCGCCAGCAGCTCCACCGGGACAGGGGGCGCTGGGGCCAACGTCCTGACTTTC
d_gene: TRBD1
j_gene: TRBJ2-6
abundance: NA
v_gene: TRBV5-1

CDR3aa: CASSPQGGAEAFF
CDR3nt: TGTGCCAGCTCACCACAGGGAGGTGCTGAAGCTTTCTTT
d_gene: NA
j_gene: TRBJ1-1
abundance: NA
v_gene: TRBV18

CDR3aa: CASRDRGTGELFF
CDR3nt: TGCGCCAGCAGGGACAGGGGGACCGGGGAGCTGTTTTTT
d_gene: TRBD1
j_gene: TRBJ2-2
abundance: NA
v_gene: TRBV5-1

CDR3aa: CASSSGQLNTEAFF
CDR3nt: TGCGCCAGCAGCTCGGGACAGTTGAACACTGAAGCTTTCTTT
d_gene: TRBD1
j_gene: TRBJ1-1
abundance: NA
v_gene: TRBV5-1

CDR3aa: CASSQENQQGAGEKLFF
CDR3nt: TGCGCCAGCAGCCAAGAGAACCAACAGGGGGCAGGTGAAAAACTGTTTTTT
d_gene: TRBD1
j_gene: TRBJ1-4
abundance: NA
v_gene: TRBV4-3

CDR3aa: CASSPNRVAGANVLTF
CDR3nt: TGTGCCAGCAGCCCTAACAGGGTAGCCGGGGCCAACGTCCTGACTTTC
d_gene: NA
j_gene: TRBJ2-6
abundance: NA
v_gene: TRBV7-2

CDR3aa: CASSLGGENTEAFF
CDR3nt: TGTGCCAGCAGTTTAGGGGGGGAGAACACTGAAGCTTTCTTT
d_gene: NA
j_gene: TRBJ1-1
abundance: NA
v_gene: TRBV6-4

CDR3aa: CASRTEGDTIYF
CDR3nt: TGTGCCAGCAGGACTGAGGGGGACACCATATATTTT
d_gene: NA
j_gene: TRBJ1-3
abundance: NA
v_gene: TRBV7-9

CDR3aa: CASGLVGGGTEAFF
CDR3nt: TGTGCTAGTGGTTTGGTAGGGGGGGGGACTGAAGCTTTCTTT
d_gene: NA
j_gene: TRBJ1-1
abundance: NA
v_gene: TRBV12-5